Following are 20 T cell receptor beta chains from one sample sequenced in a study of radiotherapy plus CTLA-4 blockade in lung cancer. Clones were sequenced by immunoSEQ multiplex PCR, and TCRdb holds only the in-frame ones, with some missing. Seen here are around 99,000 clones, 70% to 90% observed once, and the top ten hold 4% to 6%. Sequencing was performed on peripheral blood, taken from a patient treated with radiotherapy plus ipilimumab. These receptors originate from a human donor with non-small cell lung cancer that progressed on radiotherapy plus ipilimumab.

The V call is TRBV30, the J call TRBJ2-7; D remains ambiguous. This CDR3 has 14 residues. Trimming pared 0 bases from V and 0 bases from J, leaving 9 bases between. CDR1 is GTSNPN and CDR2 is SVGIG in the germline V gene (reference sequence). The CDR3 DNA follows: TGTGCCTGGAGTGTCAACCCGAGCTCCTACGAGCAGTACTTC. It specifies CAWSVNPSSYEQYF. Full variable domain (outside the CDR3, taken from reference TRBV30 and TRBJ2-7): SQTIHQWPATLVQPVGSPLSLECTVEGTSNPNLYWYRQAAGRGLQLLFYSVGIGQISSEVPQNLSASRPQDRQFILSSKKLLLSDSGFYLCAWSVNPSSYEQYFGPGTRLTVT.

For the CDR3, the DNA is TGTGCCAGCAGCCAAGGGAGTACTAGCGGGCCAACAGATACGCAGTATTTT. Its translation is CASSQGSTSGPTDTQYF. The V and J genes are TRBV4-2 and TRBJ2-3; TRBD2 matches at 9 bases. This CDR3 is 17 amino acids long. J was trimmed by 3 bases and V by 1 base; bases with no gene match: 8. In germline, CDR1 is LGHNA, CDR2 YNFKEQ.

The chain combines TRBV7-2 with TRBJ2-1, with a weak D call TRBD1 (5 bases). The V gene's germline CDR1 is SGHTA and CDR2 FQGNSA. This CDR3 contains 13 residues. With 1 base removed from V and 8 bases from J, the gap between germline ends came to 9 bases. CDR3 DNA: TGTGCCAGCAGCTTAGTTACAGGCGATGAGCAGTTCTTC. Encoded protein: CASSLVTGDEQFF.

V is TRBV19 and J is TRBJ2-3, with D perhaps being TRBD1 or TRBD2 (5 bases each). This CDR3 contains 13 residues. Germline CDR1 reads LNHDA; CDR2 reads SQIVND (reference sequence). The ends were cut back, 4 bases at V and 5 bases at J, with 10 bases in the middle. This chain's CDR3 is CASSTLGVDTQYF. In DNA, the CDR3 is TGTGCCAGTAGTACCCTGGGGGTAGATACGCAGTATTTT.

This chain connects TRBV4-1 to TRBJ2-1; 9 bases match TRBD2. The CDR3 sequence is 16 residues long. V was pared by 0 bases and J by 4 bases, with 4 bases of the junction left unmatched. Germline values: CDR1 MGHRA, CDR2 YSYEKL. The CDR3 coding sequence is TGCGCCAGCAGCCAAGATCTCACTAGCGGGTACAATGAGCAGTTCTTC. Translated, it gives CASSQDLTSGYNEQFF.

The rearrangement uses TRBV19 and TRBJ1-5; the D gene is possibly TRBD1 (6 bases). The CDR3 runs to 13 residues. Trimming removed 10 bases from V and 1 base from J, with 11 bases in between. Per germline, CDR1 LNHDA and CDR2 SQIVND (reference sequence). The CDR3 DNA reads as TGTGCCACAACAGACAGGAGCAATCAGCCCCAGCATTTT. Translated: CATTDRSNQPQHF. The whole variable domain, remainder taken from reference TRBV19 and TRBJ1-5, is DGGITQSPKYLFRKEGQNVTLSCEQNLNHDAMYWYRQDPGQGLRLIYYSQIVNDFQKGDIAEGYSVSREKKESFPLTVTSAQKNPTAFYLCATTDRSNQPQHFGDGTRLSIL.

The chain links TRBV2 to TRBJ1-5; D unresolved. Trimming left V 3 bases short and J 3 bases short, with 6 bases between. Germline assignment: CDR1 SNHLY and CDR2 FYNNEI. CDR3 size: 13 residues. The CDR3 region is CASSEGPNQPQHF. CDR3 coding DNA: TGTGCCAGCAGTGAGGGTCCCAATCAGCCCCAGCATTTT.

V and J are TRBV5-1 and TRBJ2-7; D gene ambiguous. This CDR3 contains 13 residues. Per germline, CDR1 SGHRS and CDR2 YFSETQ. V lost 2 bases to trimming and J lost 2 bases, with 8 bases between them. CDR3 sequence: CASSFGPPYEQYF. CDR3 nucleotides: TGCGCCAGCAGCTTCGGGCCGCCCTACGAGCAGTACTTC.

The table lists this clone with a count of one. This sequence joins TRBV2 and TRBJ1-5, with D perhaps matching TRBD1 (5 bases). The CDR3 covers 18 residues. The germline V gene encodes CDR1 SNHLY and CDR2 FYNNEI. The ends were cut back, 6 bases at V and 1 base at J, with 22 bases in the middle. CDR3 nucleotide sequence: TGTGCCAGCAGCGTCCCGGCGGGGGGAGGGGCAAGCAATCAGCCCCAGCATTTT. This translates into CASSVPAGGGASNQPQHF.

The gene calls are TRBV6-1 and TRBJ2-7; 9 positions match TRBD1. CDR1 and CDR2 from the germline V gene are MNHNS and SASEGT. After removal of 4 bases from V and 9 bases from J, the junction contained 16 bases not matched to a gene. The CDR3 contains 16 residues. CDR3 bases: TGTGCCAGCAGTGGGGAGCGGGGACAGGGCCTTTTGGGGCAGTACTTC. It encodes CASSGERGQGLLGQYF.

This rearrangement joins TRBV7-9 to TRBJ2-2; no clear D gene. V was clipped by 8 bases and J by 7 bases, with 8 bases between them. CDR3 size: 11 residues. Germline V gene lookup returns CDR1 SEHNR and CDR2 FQNEAQ (reference sequence). CDR3 DNA sequence: TGTGCCAGCGACCAAGGCGGGGAGCTGTTTTTT. This gives the protein CASDQGGELFF. Full variable domain (missing parts from reference TRBV7-9 and TRBJ2-2): DTGVSQNPRHKITKRGQNVTFRCDPISEHNRLYWYRQTLGQGPEFLTYFQNEAQLEKSRLLSDRFSAERPKGSFSTLEIQRTEQGDSAMYLCASDQGGELFFGEGSRLTVL.

The J gene is TRBJ2-3, the V gene TRBV7-2; TRBD1 might be the D (5 bases). CDR1 and CDR2 (germline): SGHTA, FQGNSA. The CDR3 is 14 amino acids. V was cut by 5 bases and J by 2 bases, with 11 bases left in between. The CDR3 loop is CASSTRQPTDTQYF. CDR3 sequence (DNA): TGTGCCAGCAGCACGCGACAGCCCACAGATACGCAGTATTTT. Complete variable domain (other parts from reference TRBV7-2 and TRBJ2-3): GAGVSQSPSNKVTEKGKDVELRCDPISGHTALYWYRQSLGQGLEFLIYFQGNSAPDKSGLPSDRFSAERTGGSVSTLTIQRTQQEDSAVYLCASSTRQPTDTQYFGPGTRLTVL.

CDR3 sequence reads: CASSLSLAGGPGELFF. DNA of the CDR3: TGCGCCAGCAGCTTGAGTTTAGCGGGAGGGCCCGGGGAGCTGTTTTTT. This chain connects TRBV5-1 to TRBJ2-2; 11 nucleotides agree with TRBD2. Germline loops: CDR1 SGHRS, CDR2 YFSETQ. The CDR3 loop spans 16 amino acids. The V and J ends lost 1 base and 6 bases, in that order; junction bases with no gene match: 5.

V and J are TRBV20-1 and TRBJ2-3; D remains ambiguous. V was clipped by 5 bases and J by 3 bases, with 6 bases between them. The germline V gene encodes CDR1 DFQATT and CDR2 SNEGSKA (reference sequence). The CDR3 loop spans 11 amino acids. CDR3 DNA: TGCAGTGCTCGCGCAACAGATACGCAGTATTTT. This sequence encodes CSARATDTQYF.

The rearrangement links TRBV6-5 to TRBJ1-1; a weak D match, TRBD1 (5 bases). CDR1 MNHEY and CDR2 SVGAGI come from the germline V gene. The CDR3 is 14 residues long. V was shortened by 6 bases and J by 7 bases, with 18 bases between the two germline ends. CDR3: CASSINPRGLEAFF. DNA of the CDR3: TGTGCCAGCAGCATAAACCCACGGGGCCTTGAAGCTTTCTTT.

The rearrangement joins TRBV6-4 to TRBJ2-3; the match to TRBD1 covers 8 bases. V shed 3 bases and J 1 base; nucleotides not matched to a gene: 0. In germline, CDR1 is MRHNA, CDR2 SNTAGT. The CDR3 extends over 14 amino acids. CDR3 in amino acids: CASSETGGTDTQYF. The CDR3 DNA sequence: TGTGCCAGCAGTGAGACAGGGGGCACAGATACGCAGTATTTT.

The chain links TRBV2 to TRBJ2-1; D possibly corresponds to TRBD2 (6 bases). Trimming removed 1 base at V and 7 bases at J, with 14 bases between. CDR1 SNHLY and CDR2 FYNNEI come from the germline V gene. The CDR3 consists of 15 residues. In DNA form, the CDR3 reads TGTGCCAGCAGTGAAGACGGGAGTCCGGGAAATGAGCAGTTCTTC. Translation: CASSEDGSPGNEQFF.

The rearrangement links TRBV18 to TRBJ2-7, with D unresolved. V was cut by 3 bases and J by 2 bases, with 8 bases left in between. Germline V gene sequence: CDR1 KGHSH, CDR2 LQKENI. The CDR3 length is 13 residues. The CDR3 loop is CASSPSGTYEQYF. CDR3 coding DNA: TGTGCCAGCTCACCGTCGGGTACCTACGAGCAGTACTTC.

The gene calls are TRBV30 and TRBJ2-1; TRBD1 or TRBD2 may be the D gene (5 bases each). CDR3 length: 12 amino acids. V lost 0 bases to trimming and J lost 7 bases, with 7 bases between them. The germline CDR1 and CDR2 sequences are GTSNPN and SVGIG (reference sequence). CDR3 DNA: TGTGCCTGGAGTGTGGGGGTGAATGAGCAGTTCTTC. Translation: CAWSVGVNEQFF.

The chain recombines TRBV25-1 with TRBJ2-3; D gene unclear. The CDR3 sequence is 14 residues long. V shed 6 bases and J shed 7 bases, with 17 bases lying between them. Germline values: CDR1 MGHDK, CDR2 SYGVNS. CDR3 protein: CASSYLGPGYTQYF. The CDR3, as DNA: TGTGCCAGCAGCTATTTGGGCCCGGGTTATACGCAGTATTTT.